Listed below are T cell receptor beta chains from one sample, sequenced in a study of T cell responses to AZD1222 COVID-19 vaccine. Assay: immunoSEQ multiplex PCR; the TCRdb copy retains only in-frame clones and omits some. This table has more than 120,000 clones, roughly 90% appearing once. Specimen: peripheral blood, collected 28 days after the second dose of the MenACWY control vaccine. The source is an adult who received the MenACWY meningococcal vaccine as a control. Both conserved end residues are part of each CDR3. The D gene is left open where the match is weak. The size entry is marked missing in some rows and otherwise reads once, few, many or a size class.

v_call	j_call	d_call	clone_size	cdr3_aa	cdr3_nt
TRBV19	TRBJ2-1	TRBD2	-	CATLTSGGQPEQFF	TGTGCCACCTTAACTAGCGGGGGGCAGCCGGAGCAGTTCTTC
TRBV30	TRBJ1-6	-	-	CACQPGEKAHF	TGTGCCTGTCAACCCGGGGAAAAAGCCCACTTT
TRBV6-1	TRBJ1-1	TRBD1	-	CASTPTGPNTEAFF	TGTGCCAGCACTCCGACAGGGCCAAACACTGAAGCTTTCTTT
TRBV5-8	TRBJ1-3	TRBD1	-	CASSADRVGNTIYF	TGTGCCAGCAGCGCGGACAGGGTCGGAAACACCATATATTTT
TRBV7-9	TRBJ1-1	TRBD1	-	CASSLSRDRGEAFF	TGTGCCAGCAGCTTATCCCGGGACAGGGGGGAAGCTTTCTTT
TRBV7-9	TRBJ2-3	-	-	CASSFYFSRGYTDTQYF	TGTGCCAGCAGCTTTTATTTTTCTCGGGGCTACACAGATACGCAGTATTTT
TRBV4-2	TRBJ2-7	-	-	CASSRRQESSYEQYF	TGTGCCAGCAGCCGACGACAGGAGAGCTCCTACGAGCAGTACTTC
TRBV6-5	TRBJ2-3	-	-	CASHPTGASTDTQYF	TGTGCCAGCCACCCGACGGGAGCGAGCACAGATACGCAGTATTTT
TRBV5-1	TRBJ2-5	-	once	CASSAQTGLRGETQYF	TGCGCCAGCAGCGCCCAGACAGGGCTGCGGGGGGAGACCCAGTACTTC
TRBV7-2	TRBJ1-5	-	-	CASSSYGEVIPQHF	TGTGCCAGCAGCTCTTACGGGGAAGTAATTCCCCAGCATTTT
TRBV28	TRBJ1-4	-	-	CASSLGGVGEKLFF	TGTGCCAGCAGTTTAGGAGGGGTCGGGGAAAAACTGTTTTTT
TRBV28	TRBJ1-1	TRBD1	once	CASRPTGWNTEAFF	TGTGCCAGCAGGCCGACAGGGTGGAACACTGAAGCTTTCTTT
TRBV7-2	TRBJ2-2	-	-	CASSLQGLPLTGELFF	TGTGCCAGCAGCTTACAGGGCCTCCCTTTGACCGGGGAGCTGTTTTTT
TRBV3-1/TRBV3-2	TRBJ1-1	-	-	CASSVTQNTEAFF	TGTGCCAGCAGCGTAACTCAGAACACTGAAGCTTTCTTT
TRBV30	TRBJ1-1	-	few	CAWSNGYSLNTEAFF	TGTGCCTGGAGTAATGGGTACAGTCTGAACACTGAAGCTTTCTTT